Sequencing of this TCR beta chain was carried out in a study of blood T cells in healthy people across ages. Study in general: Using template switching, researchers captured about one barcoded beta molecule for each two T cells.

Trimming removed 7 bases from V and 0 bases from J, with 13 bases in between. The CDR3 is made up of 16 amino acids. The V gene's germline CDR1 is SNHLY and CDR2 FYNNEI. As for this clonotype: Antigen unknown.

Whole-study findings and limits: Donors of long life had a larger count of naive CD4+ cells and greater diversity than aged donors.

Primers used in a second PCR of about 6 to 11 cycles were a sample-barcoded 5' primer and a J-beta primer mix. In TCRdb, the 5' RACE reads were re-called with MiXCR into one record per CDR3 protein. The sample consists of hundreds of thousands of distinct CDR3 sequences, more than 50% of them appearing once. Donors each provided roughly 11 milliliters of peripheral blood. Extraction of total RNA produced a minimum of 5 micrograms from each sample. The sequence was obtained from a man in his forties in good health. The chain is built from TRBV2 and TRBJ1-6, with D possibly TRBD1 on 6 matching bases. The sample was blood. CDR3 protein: CASNRARSSYNSPLHF. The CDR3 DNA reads TGTGCCAGCAACAGGGCGCGCAGCTCCTATAATTCACCCCTCCACTTT.